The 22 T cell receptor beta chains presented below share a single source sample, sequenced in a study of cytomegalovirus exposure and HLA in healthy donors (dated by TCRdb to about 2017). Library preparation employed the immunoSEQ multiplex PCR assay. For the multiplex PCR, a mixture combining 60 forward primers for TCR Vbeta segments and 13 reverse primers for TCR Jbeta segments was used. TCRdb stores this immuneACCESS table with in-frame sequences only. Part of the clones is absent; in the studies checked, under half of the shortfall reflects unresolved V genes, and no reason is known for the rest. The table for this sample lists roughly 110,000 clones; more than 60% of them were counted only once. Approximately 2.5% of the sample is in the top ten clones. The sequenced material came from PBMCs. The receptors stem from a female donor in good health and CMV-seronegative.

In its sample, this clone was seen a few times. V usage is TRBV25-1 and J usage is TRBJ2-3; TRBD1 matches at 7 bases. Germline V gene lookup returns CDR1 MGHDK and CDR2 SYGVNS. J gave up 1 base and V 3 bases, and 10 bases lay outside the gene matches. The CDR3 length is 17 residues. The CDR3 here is CASSEPITGVGTDTQYF. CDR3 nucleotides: TGTGCCAGCAGTGAGCCAATCACAGGGGTGGGCACAGATACGCAGTATTTT.

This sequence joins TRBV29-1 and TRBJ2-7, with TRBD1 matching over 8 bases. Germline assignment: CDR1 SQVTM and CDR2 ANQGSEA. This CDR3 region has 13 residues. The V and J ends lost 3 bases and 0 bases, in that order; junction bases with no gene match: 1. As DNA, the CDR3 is TGCAGCGTTGAGCAGGGGGCCTCCTACGAGCAGTACTTC. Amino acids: CSVEQGASYEQYF.

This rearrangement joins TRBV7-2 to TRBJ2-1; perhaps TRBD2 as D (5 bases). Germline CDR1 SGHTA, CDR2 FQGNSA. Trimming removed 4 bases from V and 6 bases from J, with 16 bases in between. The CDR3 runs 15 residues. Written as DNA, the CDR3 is TGTGCCAGCAGCTCCGGGGTCCTACGGGGCAATGAGCAGTTCTTC. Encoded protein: CASSSGVLRGNEQFF.

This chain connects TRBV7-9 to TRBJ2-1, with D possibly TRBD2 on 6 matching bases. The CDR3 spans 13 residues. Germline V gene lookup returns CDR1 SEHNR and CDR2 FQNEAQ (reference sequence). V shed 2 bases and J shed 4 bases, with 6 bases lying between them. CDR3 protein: CASSLRGYNEQFF. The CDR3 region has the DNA TGTGCCAGCAGCTTACGGGGGTACAATGAGCAGTTCTTC.

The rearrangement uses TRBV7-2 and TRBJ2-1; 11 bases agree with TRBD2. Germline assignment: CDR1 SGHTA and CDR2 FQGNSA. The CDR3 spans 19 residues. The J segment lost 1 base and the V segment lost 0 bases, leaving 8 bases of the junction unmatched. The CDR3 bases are TGTGCCAGCAGCTTAGCCCTGGCTAGCGGGGGGCCGTCCTACAATGAGCAGTTCTTC. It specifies CASSLALASGGPSYNEQFF.

The CDR3 sequence is CASSLGGGGLGNEQFF. CDR3 bases: TGTGCCAGCAGCTTGGGTGGCGGGGGGTTGGGTAATGAGCAGTTCTTC. This rearrangement joins TRBV5-4 to TRBJ2-1; 8 positions agree with TRBD2. V shed 0 bases and J 7 bases; nucleotides not matched to a gene: 9. This CDR3 region has 16 residues. The germline V gene has CDR1 SGHNT and CDR2 YYREEE (reference sequence).

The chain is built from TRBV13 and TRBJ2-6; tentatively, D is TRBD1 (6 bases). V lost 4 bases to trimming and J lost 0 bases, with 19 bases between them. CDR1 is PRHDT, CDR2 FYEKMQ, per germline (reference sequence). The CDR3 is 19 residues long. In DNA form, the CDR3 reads TGTGCCAGCAGCTATAATACAGGGACCGCCGACTCTGGGGCCAACGTCCTGACTTTC. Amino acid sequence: CASSYNTGTADSGANVLTF.

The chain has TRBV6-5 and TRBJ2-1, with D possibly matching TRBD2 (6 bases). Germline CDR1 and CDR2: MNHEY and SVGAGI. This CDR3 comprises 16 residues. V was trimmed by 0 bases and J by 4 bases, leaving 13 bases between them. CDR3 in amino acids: CASSYSSSGGYNEQFF. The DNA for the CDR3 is TGTGCCAGCAGTTACTCGTCGTCCGGGGGTTACAATGAGCAGTTCTTC.

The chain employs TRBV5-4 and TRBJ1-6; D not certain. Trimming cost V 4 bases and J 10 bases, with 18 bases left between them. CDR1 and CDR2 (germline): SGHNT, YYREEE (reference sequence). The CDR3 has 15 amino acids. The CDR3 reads CASSLGLGDASPLHF. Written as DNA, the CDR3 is TGTGCCAGCAGCCTGGGTTTGGGAGACGCCTCACCCCTCCACTTT.

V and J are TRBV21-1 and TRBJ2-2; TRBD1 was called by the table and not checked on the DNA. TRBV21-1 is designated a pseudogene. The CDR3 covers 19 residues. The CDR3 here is CASSKDMGRQGMCTGELFF. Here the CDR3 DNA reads TGTGCCAGCAGCAAAGATATGGGCCGACAGGGAATGTGCACCGGGGAGCTGTTTTTT.

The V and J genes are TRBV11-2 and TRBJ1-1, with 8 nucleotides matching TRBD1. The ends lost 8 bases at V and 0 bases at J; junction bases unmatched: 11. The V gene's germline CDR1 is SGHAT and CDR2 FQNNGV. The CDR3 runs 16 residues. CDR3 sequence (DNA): TGTGCCAGCGGTCAAGGGACAGGCGTTATGAACACTGAAGCTTTCTTT. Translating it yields CASGQGTGVMNTEAFF.

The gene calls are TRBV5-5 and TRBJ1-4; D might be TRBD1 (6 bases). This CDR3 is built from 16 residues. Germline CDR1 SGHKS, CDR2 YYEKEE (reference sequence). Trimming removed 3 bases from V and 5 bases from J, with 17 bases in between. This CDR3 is CASSSSTGSVNEKLFF. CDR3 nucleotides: TGTGCCAGCAGCTCTAGTACAGGGAGTGTAAATGAAAAACTGTTTTTT.

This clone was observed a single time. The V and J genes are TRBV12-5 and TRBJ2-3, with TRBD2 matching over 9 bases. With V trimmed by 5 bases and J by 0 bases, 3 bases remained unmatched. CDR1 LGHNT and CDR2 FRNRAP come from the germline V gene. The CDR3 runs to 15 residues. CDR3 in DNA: TGTGCTAGTGGTCAGCGGGGGGCTAGCACAGATACGCAGTATTTT. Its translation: CASGQRGASTDTQYF.

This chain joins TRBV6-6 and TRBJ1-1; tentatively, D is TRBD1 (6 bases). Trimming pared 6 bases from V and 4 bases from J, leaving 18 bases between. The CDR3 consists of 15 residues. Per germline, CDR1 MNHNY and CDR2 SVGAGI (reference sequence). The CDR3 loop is CASRQAGAGGTEAFF. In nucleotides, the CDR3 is TGTGCCAGCAGACAAGCAGGGGCGGGGGGCACTGAAGCTTTCTTT.

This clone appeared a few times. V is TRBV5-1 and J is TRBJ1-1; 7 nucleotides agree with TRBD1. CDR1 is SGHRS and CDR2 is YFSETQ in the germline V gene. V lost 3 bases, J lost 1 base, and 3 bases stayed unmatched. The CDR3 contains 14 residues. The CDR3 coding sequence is TGCGCCAGCAGCTCGGACAGGCCGAACACTGAAGCTTTCTTT. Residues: CASSSDRPNTEAFF.

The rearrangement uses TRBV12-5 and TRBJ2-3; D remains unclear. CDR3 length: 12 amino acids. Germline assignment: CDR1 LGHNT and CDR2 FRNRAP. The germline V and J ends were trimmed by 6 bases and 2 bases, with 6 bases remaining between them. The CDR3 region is CASGLITDTQYF. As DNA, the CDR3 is TGTGCTAGTGGCTTAATCACAGATACGCAGTATTTT. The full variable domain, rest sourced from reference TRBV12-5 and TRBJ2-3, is DARVTQTPRHKVTEMGQEVTMRCQPILGHNTVFWYRQTMMQGLELLAYFRNRAPLDDSGMPKDRFSAEMPDATLATLKIQPSEPRDSAVYFCASGLITDTQYFGPGTRLTVL.

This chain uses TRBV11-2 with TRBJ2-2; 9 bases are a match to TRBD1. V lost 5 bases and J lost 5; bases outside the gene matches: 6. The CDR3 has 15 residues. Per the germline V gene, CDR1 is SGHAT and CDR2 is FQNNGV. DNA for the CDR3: TGTGCCAGCAGCGGACAGGGGCGGAGGACCGGGGAGCTGTTTTTT. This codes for CASSGQGRRTGELFF.

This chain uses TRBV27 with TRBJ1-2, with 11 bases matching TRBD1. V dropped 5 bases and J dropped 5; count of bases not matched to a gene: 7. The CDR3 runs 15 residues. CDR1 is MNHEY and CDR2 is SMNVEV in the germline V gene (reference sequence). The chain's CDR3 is CASSPSGQGAYGYTF. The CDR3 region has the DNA TGTGCCAGCAGTCCCTCCGGACAGGGGGCGTATGGCTACACCTTC.

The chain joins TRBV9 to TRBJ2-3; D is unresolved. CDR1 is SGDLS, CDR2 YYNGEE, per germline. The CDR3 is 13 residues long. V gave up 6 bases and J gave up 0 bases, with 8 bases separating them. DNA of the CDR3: TGTGCCAGCACGCAGACTAGCACAGATACGCAGTATTTT. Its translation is CASTQTSTDTQYF.

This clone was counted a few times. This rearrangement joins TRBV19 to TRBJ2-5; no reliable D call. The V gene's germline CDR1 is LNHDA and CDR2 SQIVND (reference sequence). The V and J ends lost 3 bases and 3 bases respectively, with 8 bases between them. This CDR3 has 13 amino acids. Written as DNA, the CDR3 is TGTGCCAGTAGTATTCCCCCGGAAGAGACCCAGTACTTC. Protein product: CASSIPPEETQYF.

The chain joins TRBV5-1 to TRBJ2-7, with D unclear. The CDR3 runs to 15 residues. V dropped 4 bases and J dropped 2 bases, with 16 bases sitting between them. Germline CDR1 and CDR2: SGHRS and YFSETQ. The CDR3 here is CASSQYPTPTYEQYF. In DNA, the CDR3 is TGCGCCAGCAGCCAATACCCGACACCGACCTACGAGCAGTACTTC.

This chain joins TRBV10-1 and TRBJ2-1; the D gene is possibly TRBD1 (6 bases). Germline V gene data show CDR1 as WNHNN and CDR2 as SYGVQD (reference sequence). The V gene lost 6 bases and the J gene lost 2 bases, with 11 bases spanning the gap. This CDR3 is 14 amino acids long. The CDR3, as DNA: TGCGCCAGCAGCTTAGGACAGCCCTACAATGAGCAGTTCTTC. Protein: CASSLGQPYNEQFF.